These 17 T cell receptor beta chains originate from one sample sequenced in a study of shared clonotypes between healthy human individuals. Generated by immunoSEQ multiplex PCR, the TCRdb table keeps only in-frame clones and is missing some. The data hold around 1.9 million clones, with approximately 94% observed a single time. As defined, naive CD8 cells were CD45RO-negative and positively selected for CCR7, with terminally differentiated effector memory CD45RA+ cells excluded. Sequencing input: naive CD8+ T cells from PBMCs. The receptors were gathered from a man aged 18 to 30 in good health. Some clones in this sample may be carry-over from other donors' samples.

The J gene is TRBJ2-3, the V gene TRBV14, with TRBD2 matching 7 bases. The CDR3 spans 15 residues. Trimming cost V 4 bases and J 0 bases; bases outside gene matches: 4. Germline V gene lookup returns CDR1 SGHDN and CDR2 FVKESK. Here the CDR3 DNA reads TGTGCCAGCAGCCTAACTAGCGCTAGCACAGATACGCAGTATTTT. It translates to CASSLTSASTDTQYF.

This chain links TRBV5-5 with TRBJ2-7; D not certain. V was trimmed by 1 base and J by 3 bases, leaving 14 bases between them. Germline CDR1 reads SGHKS; CDR2 reads YYEKEE (reference sequence). The CDR3 is 15 residues long. The CDR3 protein is CASSLRQVAIYEQYF. The CDR3 bases are TGTGCCAGCAGCTTGCGGCAGGTGGCCATCTACGAGCAGTACTTC.

V and J are TRBV6-5 and TRBJ1-4; D unresolved. Per germline, CDR1 MNHEY and CDR2 SVGAGI. Trimming stripped 5 bases from V and 7 bases from J, with 11 bases between. The CDR3 loop spans 13 amino acids. The CDR3 nucleotides are TGTGCCAGCAGTCCGGCCCCGCGTGAAAAACTGTTTTTT. It yields the protein CASSPAPREKLFF.

The CDR3 nucleotides read TGTGCCAGCAGCCCCCCGACAGTTCGGCAGCCCCAGCATTTT. Translating gives CASSPPTVRQPQHF. This rearrangement joins TRBV28 to TRBJ1-5; tentatively, D is TRBD1 (5 bases). V was pared by 6 bases and J by 7 bases, with 16 bases between. The CDR3 covers 14 residues. The germline CDR1 and CDR2 sequences are MDHEN and SYDVKM.

The chain is built from TRBV27 and TRBJ2-3; no firm D call. The CDR3 extends over 13 amino acids. V was shortened by 3 bases and J by 2 bases, with 6 bases between the two germline ends. The germline V gene encodes CDR1 MNHEY and CDR2 SMNVEV (reference sequence). The CDR3 sequence is CASSFWNTDTQYF. The CDR3 DNA is TGTGCCAGCAGTTTCTGGAACACAGATACGCAGTATTTT.

This chain joins TRBV28 and TRBJ2-3; 7 bases fit TRBD2. The CDR3 extends over 15 amino acids. With 3 bases clipped from V and 4 bases from J, the junction kept 7 bases outside the gene matches. CDR1 and CDR2 (germline): MDHEN, SYDVKM. CDR3 sequence (DNA): TGTGCCAGCAGTTTGGCGGGAGAACATGCAGATACGCAGTATTTT. Translated, it gives CASSLAGEHADTQYF.

This chain links TRBV28 with TRBJ2-7, with D possibly matching TRBD1 (5 bases). Deletions cut 4 bases from V and 1 base from J, with 8 bases between. This CDR3 contains 13 residues. Per the germline V gene, CDR1 is MDHEN and CDR2 is SYDVKM. The DNA of the CDR3 is TGTGCCAGCAGTTGGGGCAATTCCTACGAGCAGTACTTC. Its protein is CASSWGNSYEQYF.

The rearrangement uses TRBV5-6 and TRBJ1-1; 12 bases align to TRBD1. The V segment lost 6 bases and the J segment 7 bases; nucleotides outside the gene matches: 7. The germline gives CDR1 SGHDT, CDR2 YYEEEE. The CDR3 consists of 14 residues. The CDR3 here is CASTPGTGGVEAFF. DNA of the CDR3: TGTGCCAGCACTCCCGGGACAGGGGGCGTTGAAGCTTTCTTT.

This chain connects TRBV7-9 to TRBJ2-5; 7 nucleotides line up with TRBD1. Germline V gene lookup returns CDR1 SEHNR and CDR2 FQNEAQ (reference sequence). This CDR3 has 16 residues. The trim removed 5 bases at V and 2 bases at J, leaving 11 bases unmatched. As DNA, the CDR3 is TGTGCCAGCAGCGTGCACAGGGGAATCGGGCAAGAGACCCAGTACTTC. Translated, it gives CASSVHRGIGQETQYF.

CDR3 in amino acids: CASSQSLAVADTQYF. CDR3 in DNA: TGCGCCAGCAGCCAGTCACTAGCGGTGGCAGATACGCAGTATTTT. The chain couples TRBV5-1 to TRBJ2-3; 8 bases agree with TRBD2. The CDR3 consists of 15 residues. Germline trimming cut 4 bases from V and 4 bases from J; bases unmatched to any gene: 8. Germline CDR1 and CDR2: SGHRS and YFSETQ.

The V and J genes are TRBV19 and TRBJ1-4; tentative D call: TRBD1 (5 bases). V dropped 5 bases and J dropped 2 bases, with 9 bases sitting between them. The CDR3 runs to 14 residues. CDR1 is LNHDA and CDR2 is SQIVND in the germline V gene (reference sequence). CDR3 nucleotide sequence: TGTGCCAGTAGTTATCCAGGGACTAATGAAAAACTGTTTTTT. Protein: CASSYPGTNEKLFF.

This chain links TRBV27 with TRBJ2-3, with D tentatively TRBD1 (6 bases). CDR1 and CDR2 (germline): MNHEY, SMNVEV (reference sequence). Trimming pared 9 bases from V and 2 bases from J, leaving 33 bases between. There are 20 residues in the CDR3. The CDR3 region is CARRPYRDPGLGRYTDTQYF. Here the CDR3 DNA reads TGTGCCAGGAGACCTTACAGGGACCCGGGTTTGGGACGCTACACAGATACGCAGTATTTT.

The rearrangement links TRBV4-3 to TRBJ2-5; D is undetermined. The CDR3 consists of 13 residues. From germline, CDR1 is LGHNA and CDR2 YSLEER. The V end lost 0 bases, the J end lost 7 bases, and 9 bases lay between the germline ends. CDR3 in amino acids: CASSQDSTGTQYF. Written as DNA, the CDR3 is TGCGCCAGCAGCCAAGATTCAACGGGGACCCAGTACTTC.

V is TRBV7-8 and J is TRBJ1-5; no reliable D call. Germline-derived CDR1 and CDR2 are SGHVS and FQNEAQ. The CDR3 length is 17 residues. The V gene lost 5 bases and the J gene lost 3 bases, with 20 bases spanning the gap. The CDR3 coding sequence is TGTGCCAGCAGCAGCGGACCGGGCGGAGACCTCAATCAGCCCCAGCATTTT. This sequence encodes CASSSGPGGDLNQPQHF.

CDR3 protein: CASSVGEKGYGYTF. As DNA, the CDR3 is TGTGCCAGCAGCGTAGGAGAGAAAGGCTATGGCTACACCTTC. The V call is TRBV9, the J call TRBJ1-2; no reliable D call. V lost 0 bases and J 4 bases, leaving 10 bases between the germline ends. Germline-derived CDR1 and CDR2 are SGDLS and YYNGEE. This CDR3 contains 14 residues.

This chain joins TRBV7-9 and TRBJ2-5; 9 bases align to TRBD2. The ends lost 4 bases at V and 1 base at J; junction bases unmatched: 7. Germline V gene sequence: CDR1 SEHNR, CDR2 FQNEAQ (reference sequence). This CDR3 is built from 16 residues. CDR3 sequence reads: CASSSRASGIQETQYF. The CDR3 coding sequence is TGTGCCAGCAGCTCCCGGGCTAGCGGGATCCAAGAGACCCAGTACTTC.

J is TRBJ2-7 and V is TRBV28, with a tentative D call TRBD2 (6 bases). This CDR3 region has 17 residues. V shed 1 base and J shed 5 bases, with 21 bases lying between them. Germline V gives CDR1 MDHEN, CDR2 SYDVKM. Here the CDR3 reads CASSLSPHSGSLNEQYF. Written as DNA, the CDR3 is TGTGCCAGCAGTTTATCCCCCCATTCCGGGAGTTTGAACGAGCAGTACTTC.